These 29 T cell receptor beta chains were all obtained from the same sample, sequenced in a study of T cell responses to AZD1222 COVID-19 vaccine. The assay was immunoSEQ multiplex PCR, and TCRdb's table has in-frame clones only and misses some. Among roughly 130,000 clones listed, 92% were seen once. Sequenced here: peripheral blood, sampled on day 0 of AZD1222 vaccination. These receptors came from an adult in good health.

Of note for this clone: In the same sample, other DNA sequences code for this CDR3. The CDR3 region is CASSLLAGASYEQYF. CDR3 DNA sequence: TGCGCCAGCAGCTTGTTGGCGGGGGCCTCCTACGAGCAGTACTTC. The chain is built from TRBV5-1 and TRBJ2-7; the D gene is possibly TRBD2 (7 bases). Germline V gene lookup returns CDR1 SGHRS and CDR2 YFSETQ. This CDR3 region has 15 residues. V lost 1 base and J lost 0, with 11 bases in between.

The DNA of the CDR3 is TGTGCCATCAGTGAGATGGACAGGGCTGGAGACGAAGCTTTCTTT. Protein: CAISEMDRAGDEAFF. The chain combines TRBV10-3 with TRBJ1-1, with TRBD1 matching 8 bases. After removal of 2 bases from V and 8 bases from J, the junction contained 10 bases not matched to a gene. This CDR3 spans 15 amino acids. The germline gives CDR1 ENHRY, CDR2 SYGVKD.

The chain uses TRBV19 and TRBJ1-5, with D unclear. V was cut by 5 bases and J by 9 bases, with 14 bases left in between. Germline V gene data show CDR1 as LNHDA and CDR2 as SQIVND (reference sequence). This CDR3 is 13 amino acids long. Here the CDR3 DNA reads TGTGCCAGTAGTTCCCCTTTGTGGTGGCCCCAGCATTTT. This codes for CASSSPLWWPQHF.

This chain connects TRBV27 to TRBJ2-7, with D tentatively TRBD2 (6 bases). Germline V CDR1 and CDR2: MNHEY, SMNVEV (reference sequence). CDR3 length equals 15 residues. Deletions cut 3 bases from V and 0 bases from J, with 12 bases between. For the CDR3, the DNA is TGTGCCAGCAGTTTTCGGGGGTCTAGCTCCTACGAGCAGTACTTC. It is translated as CASSFRGSSSYEQYF.

This chain uses TRBV24-1 with TRBJ2-1; tentatively, D is TRBD1 or TRBD2 (5 bases each). Trimming shortened V by 3 bases and J by 7 bases, and 18 bases separated the two germline ends. The length of the CDR3 is 16 residues. Germline CDR1 and CDR2: KGHDR and SFDVKD. As DNA, the CDR3 is TGTGCCACCAGTGATAACCGGGACGTAGCCAAAAATGAGCAGTTCTTC. Protein product: CATSDNRDVAKNEQFF.

The chain has TRBV29-1 and TRBJ2-3; D might be TRBD1 (6 bases). This CDR3 spans 13 amino acids. Trimming removed 6 bases from V and 4 bases from J, with 14 bases in between. Germline loops: CDR1 SQVTM, CDR2 ANQGSEA. The CDR3 DNA sequence: TGCAGCGTCTATGGGGGCTTCCCAGATACGCAGTATTTT. This translates into CSVYGGFPDTQYF.

The V call is TRBV7-3, the J call TRBJ2-2; D possibly corresponds to TRBD2 (5 bases). The CDR3 has 15 residues. V lost 1 base to trimming and J lost 4 bases, with 10 bases between them. Germline V gene sequence: CDR1 SGHTA, CDR2 FQGTGA. The CDR3 nucleotides are TGTGCCAGCAGCTTAATTGGTGGACTCACCGGGGAGCTGTTTTTT. Translation: CASSLIGGLTGELFF.

This rearrangement joins TRBV5-6 to TRBJ1-4; no clear D gene. Trimming removed 4 bases from V and 3 bases from J, with 13 bases in between. The CDR3 runs 15 residues. The germline V gene has CDR1 SGHDT and CDR2 YYEEEE. For the CDR3, the DNA is TGTGCCAGCAGCCCGTCGGACGGCCCTAATGAAAAACTGTTTTTT. This translates into CASSPSDGPNEKLFF.

J is TRBJ1-5 and V is TRBV18; 7 bases line up with TRBD1. V shed 3 bases, J shed 6 bases, and the junction held 8 bases outside the gene matches. CDR3 length equals 15 residues. CDR1 is KGHSH and CDR2 is LQKENI in the germline V gene. DNA for the CDR3: TGTGCCAGCTCACCGGGACAGCCGGGCGGTCAGCCCCAGCATTTT. Amino acids: CASSPGQPGGQPQHF. Full variable domain (rest looked up from reference TRBV18 and TRBJ1-5): NAGVMQNPRHLVRRRGQEARLRCSPMKGHSHVYWYRQLPEEGLKFMVYLQKENIIDESGMPKERFSAEFPKEGPSILRIQQVVRGDSAAYFCASSPGQPGGQPQHFGDGTRLSIL.

The sample holds a few counts of this clone. This chain links TRBV12-3 or TRBV12-4 with TRBJ2-2; no reliable D call. The V end lost 2 bases, the J end lost 7 bases, and 8 bases lay between the germline ends. The CDR3 loop spans 13 amino acids. The chain's CDR3 is CASSLSPGGELFF. The CDR3 nucleotides are TGTGCCAGCAGTTTATCGCCCGGCGGGGAGCTGTTTTTT.

This sequence joins TRBV3-1 (or the pseudogene TRBV3-2) and TRBJ1-2; D is uncertain. Germline V gene data show CDR1 as LGHDT and CDR2 as YNNKEL (reference sequence). V lost 3 bases, J lost 7 bases, and 12 bases lay in between. This CDR3 has 13 amino acids. CDR3 sequence (DNA): TGTGCCAGCAGCCAGCGACGTGAGTCTGGCTACACCTTC. Encoded protein: CASSQRRESGYTF.

The chain has TRBV15 and TRBJ2-7, with 8 bases aligning to TRBD1. CDR3 length equals 14 residues. V gave up 1 base and J gave up 1 base; unmatched junction bases: 0. Germline V lookup: CDR1 LNHNV, CDR2 YYDKDF (reference sequence). CDR3 loop: CATSRGTGSYEQYF. The CDR3 coding sequence is TGTGCCACCAGCAGAGGGACAGGGTCCTACGAGCAGTACTTC. The full variable domain, completed using reference TRBV15 and TRBJ2-7, is DAMVIQNPRYQVTQFGKPVTLSCSQTLNHNVMYWYQQKSSQAPKLLFHYYDKDFNNEADTPDNFQSRRPNTSFCFLDIRSPGLGDTAMYLCATSRGTGSYEQYFGPGTRLTVT.

This CDR3 is CASSQDLGGGYTF. The DNA for the CDR3 is TGTGCCAGCAGCCAAGATTTGGGTGGAGGCTACACCTTC. The chain employs TRBV4-2 and TRBJ1-2; no firm D call. Trimming stripped 0 bases from V and 8 bases from J, with 10 bases between. Germline loops: CDR1 LGHNA, CDR2 YNFKEQ. The CDR3 extends over 13 amino acids.

The chain uses TRBV7-6 and TRBJ2-2; possible D gene TRBD2, 6 bases. Trimming pared 5 bases from V and 6 bases from J, leaving 13 bases between. Germline CDR1 is SGHVS and CDR2 is FNYEAQ. The CDR3 runs to 14 residues. The CDR3 nucleotides are TGTGCCAGCAGCCCTTTCGGGGGTGCCGGGGAGCTGTTTTTT. This encodes CASSPFGGAGELFF.

The chain employs TRBV2 and TRBJ2-3; D unclear. The V and J ends lost 4 bases and 6 bases respectively, with 5 bases between them. The CDR3 consists of 11 residues. From germline, CDR1 is SNHLY and CDR2 FYNNEI. CDR3 in amino acids: CASSAEDTQYF. The CDR3 region has the DNA TGTGCCAGCAGTGCTGAGGATACGCAGTATTTT.

The chain links TRBV7-2 to TRBJ2-1, with 13 nucleotides matching TRBD2. V shed 4 bases, J shed 5 bases, and the junction held 14 bases outside the gene matches. CDR1 and CDR2 from the germline V gene are SGHTA and FQGNSA. The CDR3 runs to 19 residues. CDR3: CASSSLPLGLAGANNEQFF. CDR3 sequence (DNA): TGTGCCAGCAGCTCGCTACCCCTTGGACTAGCGGGGGCTAACAATGAGCAGTTCTTC. Full variable domain (missing parts from reference TRBV7-2 and TRBJ2-1): GAGVSQSPSNKVTEKGKDVELRCDPISGHTALYWYRQSLGQGLEFLIYFQGNSAPDKSGLPSDRFSAERTGGSVSTLTIQRTQQEDSAVYLCASSSLPLGLAGANNEQFFGPGTRLTVL.

This clone is a singleton in its sample. The rearrangement uses TRBV10-2 and TRBJ2-1; 10 nucleotides agree with TRBD1. Germline V CDR1 and CDR2: WSHSY, SAAADI. The V and J ends lost 7 bases and 4 bases, in that order; junction bases with no gene match: 7. This CDR3 is 15 amino acids long. Here the CDR3 reads CASIKPGQGYNEQFF. The CDR3 DNA sequence: TGCGCCAGCATCAAACCGGGACAGGGGTACAATGAGCAGTTCTTC.

The V and J genes are TRBV3-1 (or the pseudogene TRBV3-2) and TRBJ2-1, with D uncertain. The V end was cut by 1 base, the J end by 8 bases, with 6 bases between. CDR1 and CDR2 from the germline V gene are LGHDT and YNNKEL (reference sequence). The CDR3 consists of 12 residues. The CDR3 sequence is CASSQVIYEQFF. The CDR3 DNA is TGTGCCAGCAGCCAAGTAATCTATGAGCAGTTCTTC.

The rearrangement uses TRBV5-1 and TRBJ1-6, with 7 bases fitting TRBD1. Germline loops: CDR1 SGHRS, CDR2 YFSETQ. Trimming removed 2 bases from V and 9 bases from J; junction bases left unmatched: 8. The length of the CDR3 is 15 residues. The CDR3 sequence is CASSLTETGFSPLHF. The CDR3 nucleotides read TGCGCCAGCAGCTTAACCGAGACAGGGTTTTCACCCCTCCACTTT.

The rearrangement joins TRBV5-5 to TRBJ1-5; D ambiguous. There are 14 residues in the CDR3. Trimming took 1 base from V and 4 from J, leaving 9 bases between them. Germline assignment: CDR1 SGHKS and CDR2 YYEKEE (reference sequence). CDR3 sequence reads: CASSLSTGNQPQHF. CDR3 bases: TGTGCCAGCAGCTTGAGCACGGGAAATCAGCCCCAGCATTTT.

The chain couples TRBV6-2 or TRBV6-3 to TRBJ1-1; D perhaps matches TRBD1 (6 bases). Germline CDR1 reads MNHEY; CDR2 reads SVGEGT. The CDR3 sequence is 12 residues long. V was shortened by 6 bases and J by 7 bases, with 12 bases between the two germline ends. CDR3 residues: CASSRGYNEAFF. The CDR3 DNA reads as TGTGCCAGCAGCAGGGGCTATAATGAAGCTTTCTTT.

The rearrangement uses TRBV5-1 and TRBJ2-5, with unresolved D. CDR1 and CDR2 from the germline V gene are SGHRS and YFSETQ. The CDR3 has 13 amino acids. The ends were cut back, 2 bases at V and 4 bases at J, with 9 bases in the middle. The CDR3 sequence is CASSLDTRETQYF. CDR3 DNA: TGCGCCAGCAGCTTAGACACTCGAGAGACCCAGTACTTC. The full variable domain, completed using reference TRBV5-1 and TRBJ2-5, is KAGVTQTPRYLIKTRGQQVTLSCSPISGHRSVSWYQQTPGQGLQFLFEYFSETQRNKGNFPGRFSGRQFSNSRSEMNVSTLELGDSALYLCASSLDTRETQYFGPGTRLLVL.

V gene TRBV24-1 combines with J gene TRBJ2-2; 9 bases agree with TRBD1. Germline V gene sequence: CDR1 KGHDR, CDR2 SFDVKD. The CDR3 sequence is 16 residues long. V gave up 2 bases and J gave up 6 bases; unmatched junction bases: 6. Written as DNA, the CDR3 is TGTGCCACCAGTGATTGGAAGGACAGGGGAGCCGGGGAGCTGTTTTTT. The encoded protein is CATSDWKDRGAGELFF.

This chain links TRBV12-3 or TRBV12-4 with TRBJ2-1; D not resolved. CDR3 length equals 13 residues. V lost 6 bases and J 0 bases, leaving 6 bases between the germline ends. In DNA, the CDR3 is TGTGCCAGCAGCCCTAGCTCCTACAATGAGCAGTTCTTC. It yields the protein CASSPSSYNEQFF.

The chain recombines TRBV15 with TRBJ2-1, with D unresolved. The CDR3 consists of 18 residues. CDR1 and CDR2 from the germline V gene are LNHNV and YYDKDF (reference sequence). Trimming took off 1 base at V and 4 bases at J, with 20 bases between the two ends. The CDR3 is CATSRVPGPSYNYNEQFF. CDR3 coding DNA: TGTGCCACCAGCAGAGTTCCCGGGCCCTCTTACAATTACAATGAGCAGTTCTTC.

This clone appeared a single time. This chain connects TRBV14 to TRBJ1-5, with D hard to call. V lost 0 bases and J 1 base, leaving 1 base between the germline ends. Looked up from germline, CDR1 is SGHDN and CDR2 is FVKESK. The CDR3 runs 13 residues. CDR3 sequence: CASSQDSNQPQHF. CDR3 nucleotide sequence: TGTGCCAGCAGCCAAGACAGCAATCAGCCCCAGCATTTT.

The gene calls are TRBV24-1 and TRBJ1-3; D possibly corresponds to TRBD1 (5 bases). V was clipped by 4 bases and J by 0 bases, with 12 bases between them. The germline V gene encodes CDR1 KGHDR and CDR2 SFDVKD. This CDR3 is built from 16 residues. The CDR3 DNA sequence: TGTGCCACCAGTGAAACACAGGAGATCTCTGGAAACACCATATATTTT. This encodes CATSETQEISGNTIYF.

In DNA form, the CDR3 reads TGTGCCAGCAGCCAAGATTGGCGGGGCGGCACAGATACGCAGTATTTT. It is translated as CASSQDWRGGTDTQYF. The chain combines TRBV4-2 with TRBJ2-3, with a possible D match to TRBD2 (6 bases). CDR1 and CDR2 (germline): LGHNA, YNFKEQ. V was pared by 0 bases and J by 1 base, with 11 bases between. The CDR3 covers 16 residues.

The chain employs TRBV7-9 and TRBJ2-3; D uncertain. Per the germline V gene, CDR1 is SEHNR and CDR2 is FQNEAQ (reference sequence). The CDR3 has 14 amino acids. Trimming pared 3 bases from V and 0 bases from J, leaving 7 bases between. CDR3 nucleotides: TGTGCCAGCAGCTTGGGCTTTAGCACAGATACGCAGTATTTT. Translated: CASSLGFSTDTQYF.